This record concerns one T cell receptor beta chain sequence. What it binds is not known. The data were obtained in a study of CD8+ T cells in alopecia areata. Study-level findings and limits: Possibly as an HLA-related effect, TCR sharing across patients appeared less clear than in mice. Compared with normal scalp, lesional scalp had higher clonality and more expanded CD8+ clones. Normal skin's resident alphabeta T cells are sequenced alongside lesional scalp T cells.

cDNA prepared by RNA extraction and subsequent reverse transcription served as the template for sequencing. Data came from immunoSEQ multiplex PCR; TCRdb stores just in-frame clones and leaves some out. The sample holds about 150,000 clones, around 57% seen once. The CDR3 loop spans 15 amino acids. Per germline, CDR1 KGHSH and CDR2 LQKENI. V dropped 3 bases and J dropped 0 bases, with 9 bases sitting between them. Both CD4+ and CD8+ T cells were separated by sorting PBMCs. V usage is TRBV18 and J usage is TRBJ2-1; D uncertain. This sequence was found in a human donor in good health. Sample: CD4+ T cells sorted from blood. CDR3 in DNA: TGTGCCAGCTCACCTGTAGAGGTCTCCTACAATGAGCAGTTCTTC. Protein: CASSPVEVSYNEQFF.